These 8 T cell receptor beta chains share one sample of origin, sequenced in a study of OX40 agonist ivuxolimab in advanced cancers. Libraries were prepared by immunoSEQ multiplex PCR; TCRdb keeps only in-frame clonotypes and omits some of them. The sample contains almost 50,000 clones, around 85% of which appear only once. The specimen comprised CD4+ or CD8+ T cells sorted from blood, sampled in a trial of the OX40 agonist ivuxolimab. The receptors stem from an adult with an advanced solid tumor such as melanoma, head and neck, liver or kidney cancer.

The V call is TRBV7-9, the J call TRBJ2-7; 7 bases map to TRBD1. The germline V gene encodes CDR1 SEHNR and CDR2 FQNEAQ (reference sequence). Trimming at V came to 2 bases and at J to 0 bases, leaving 1 base not matched to a gene. CDR3 length equals 14 residues. The CDR3 DNA reads TGTGCCAGCAGCTTATGGGACAGCTCCTACGAGCAGTACTTC. Encoded protein: CASSLWDSSYEQYF.

The CDR3 DNA reads TGTGCCAGCAGCTCCTCGGGCTACGAGCAGTACTTC. Residues: CASSSSGYEQYF. The J gene is TRBJ2-7, the V gene TRBV11-3, with D hard to call. Germline V gene sequence: CDR1 SGHNT, CDR2 YENEEA. CDR3 length: 12 amino acids. Trimming left V 4 bases short and J 3 bases short, with 7 bases between.

This rearrangement joins TRBV19 to TRBJ2-7; D possibly corresponds to TRBD1 (6 bases). Looked up from germline, CDR1 is LNHDA and CDR2 is SQIVND (reference sequence). The CDR3 has 12 amino acids. The V and J ends lost 7 bases and 6 bases respectively, with 13 bases between them. The CDR3 region has the DNA TGTGCCAGTAAACAGGGCCCGGGCGAGCAGTACTTC. Encoded protein: CASKQGPGEQYF.

This chain uses TRBV13 with TRBJ2-2, with D possibly being TRBD1 or TRBD2 (5 bases each). V lost 4 bases and J lost 5, with 8 bases in between. CDR3 length equals 13 residues. Germline values: CDR1 PRHDT, CDR2 FYEKMQ (reference sequence). CDR3 residues: CASSWGITGELFF. CDR3 coding DNA: TGTGCCAGCAGCTGGGGGATTACCGGGGAGCTGTTTTTT.

This chain links TRBV5-1 with TRBJ2-2; no definite D call. The germline V and J ends were trimmed by 0 bases and 4 bases, with 10 bases remaining between them. There are 15 residues in the CDR3. Germline-derived CDR1 and CDR2 are SGHRS and YFSETQ. The chain's CDR3 is CASSLAEVVTGELFF. The DNA for the CDR3 is TGCGCCAGCAGCTTGGCCGAGGTAGTCACCGGGGAGCTGTTTTTT.

The genes are TRBV6-1 and TRBJ2-2; D not resolved. Germline V lookup: CDR1 MNHNS, CDR2 SASEGT. V lost 2 bases to trimming and J lost 6 bases, with 13 bases between them. This CDR3 has 15 amino acids. The CDR3 sequence is CASSERPAYPGELFF. CDR3 DNA sequence: TGTGCCAGCAGTGAAAGGCCGGCCTATCCCGGGGAGCTGTTTTTT.

This rearrangement joins TRBV7-2 to TRBJ1-6; D remains unclear. From germline, CDR1 is SGHTA and CDR2 FQGNSA. V was shortened by 5 bases and J by 14 bases, with 16 bases between the two germline ends. The CDR3 consists of 13 residues. CDR3 DNA sequence: TGTGCCAGCAGCCCGAATCCACGGCCTACCCTCCACTTT. It codes for CASSPNPRPTLHF.

The gene calls are TRBV10-3 and TRBJ2-7; TRBD2 might be the D (5 bases). This CDR3 contains 12 residues. CDR1 is ENHRY and CDR2 is SYGVKD in the germline V gene. Deletions cut 3 bases from V and 6 bases from J, with 9 bases between. CDR3 in amino acids: CAISDEGREQYF. CDR3 nucleotides: TGTGCCATCAGTGACGAGGGCCGCGAGCAGTACTTC.